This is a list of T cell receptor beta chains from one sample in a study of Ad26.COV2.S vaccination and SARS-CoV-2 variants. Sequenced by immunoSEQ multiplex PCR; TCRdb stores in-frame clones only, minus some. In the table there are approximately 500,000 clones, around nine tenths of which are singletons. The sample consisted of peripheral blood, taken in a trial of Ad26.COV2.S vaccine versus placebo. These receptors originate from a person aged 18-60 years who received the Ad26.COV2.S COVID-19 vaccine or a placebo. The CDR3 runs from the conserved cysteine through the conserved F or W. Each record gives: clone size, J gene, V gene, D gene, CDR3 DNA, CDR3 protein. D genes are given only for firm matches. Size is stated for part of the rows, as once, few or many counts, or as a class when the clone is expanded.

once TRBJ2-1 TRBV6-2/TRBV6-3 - TGTGCCAGCAGTTTCTCAGGGGCAGGGTATGAGCAGTTCTTC CASSFSGAGYEQFF
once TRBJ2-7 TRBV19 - TGTGCCAGTAGTAAGGGGGGCGGCGGGAGCGTCGACGAGCAGTACTTC CASSKGGGGSVDEQYF
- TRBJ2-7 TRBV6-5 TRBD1 TGTGCCAGCGCTACAGGGGGGCTCTACGAGCAGTACTTC CASATGGLYEQYF
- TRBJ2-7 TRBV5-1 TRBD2 TGCGCCAGCGCGCGGGAGGGCCGGCCCACTAACGTGCAGTACTTC CASAREGRPTNVQYF
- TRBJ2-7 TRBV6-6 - TGTGCCAGCAGGACGACAGTGTACGAGCAGTACTTC CASRTTVYEQYF
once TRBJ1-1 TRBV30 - TGTGCCTGGAGCCATTCTATGAACACTGAAGCTTTCTTT CAWSHSMNTEAFF
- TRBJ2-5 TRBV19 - TGTGCCAGTAGTATAATCGCTGGGCCTCGGGAGACCCAGTACTTC CASSIIAGPRETQYF
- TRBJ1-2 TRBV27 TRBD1 TGTGCCAGCAGCCCCAGGGAGGGGGCCCCCACCTTC CASSPREGAPTF
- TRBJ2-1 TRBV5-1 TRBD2 TGCGCCAGCAGCCCGGGACTAGCGGAATACAATGAGCAGTTCTTC CASSPGLAEYNEQFF
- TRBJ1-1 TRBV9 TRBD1 TGTGCCAGCAGCGCCCAGGGACAGGGAACGATGATGACTGAAGCTTTCTTT CASSAQGQGTMMTEAFF
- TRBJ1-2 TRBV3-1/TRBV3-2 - TGTGCCAGCAGCCAAGAACGCTATGGCTACACCTTC CASSQERYGYTF
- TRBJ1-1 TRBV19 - TGTGCCAGTAGGAGACAGGACAACACTGAAGCTTTCTTT CASRRQDNTEAFF
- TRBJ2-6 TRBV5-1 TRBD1 TGCGCCAGCAGCTTCCCTGGACCCGGACAGGGAAGCTCTGGGGCCAACGTCCTGACTTTC CASSFPGPGQGSSGANVLTF
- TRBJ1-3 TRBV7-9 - TGTGCCAGCAGCTTAACGCCCGGGAACTCTGGAAACACCATATATTTT CASSLTPGNSGNTIYF
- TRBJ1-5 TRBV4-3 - TGCGCCAGCAGCCAAGTGAGAGGACTTCAGAATCAGCCCCAGCATTTT CASSQVRGLQNQPQHF
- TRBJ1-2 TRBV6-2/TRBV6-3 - TGTGCCAGCAGTTACGACAGGCGGGTTTATGGCTACACCTTC CASSYDRRVYGYTF
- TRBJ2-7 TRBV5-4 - TGTGCCAGCAGCTTGGGCAGGACGTACGAGCAGTACTTC CASSLGRTYEQYF
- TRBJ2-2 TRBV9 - TGTGCCAGCAGCGTAGTGCGGGATGTCGGGGAGCTGTTTTTT CASSVVRDVGELFF
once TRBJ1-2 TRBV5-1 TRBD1 TGCGCCAGCAGCTCGGGAACAGGGGGCGCGTACAATGGCTACACCTTC CASSSGTGGAYNGYTF
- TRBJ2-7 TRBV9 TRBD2 TGTGCCAGCAGCGCCCTTACTAGCGGGAGACCCTACGAGCAGTACTTC CASSALTSGRPYEQYF
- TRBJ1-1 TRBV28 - TGTGCCAGCACCCGGGCAGGGGATATCTCTGAAGCTTTCTTT CASTRAGDISEAFF
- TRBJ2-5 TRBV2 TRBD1 TGTGCCAGCAGCCCGACAGGGGGCTGGGAGACCCAGTACTTC CASSPTGGWETQYF
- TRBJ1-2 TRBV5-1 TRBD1 TGCGCCAGCAGCATAGACAGGGGTAACTATGGCTACACCTTC CASSIDRGNYGYTF
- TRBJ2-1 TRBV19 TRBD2 TGTGCCAGTACTAGCGGACTATACAATGAGCAGTTCTTC CASTSGLYNEQFF
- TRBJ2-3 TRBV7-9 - TGTGCCAGCAGCTTAAGGGGACAATTCACAGATACGCAGTATTTT CASSLRGQFTDTQYF
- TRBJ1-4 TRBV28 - TGTGCCAGCAGTTCGTCGGGGGGCTTTGGTGAAAAACTGTTTTTT CASSSSGGFGEKLFF